This T cell receptor (beta chain) was sequenced in a study of T cells after yellow fever vaccination. With respect to this clonotype: Antigen: not known. Germline is not matched at one junction end, which may reflect a read error.

Germline-derived CDR1 and CDR2 are MGHDK and SYGVNS. The CDR3 is 11 residues long. TCRdb re-called the 5' RACE reads with MiXCR, one entry per CDR3 protein. Of approximately 610,000 distinct CDR3 sequences in the sample, around 16% were seen once. Overall study results and limits: Clonotype sharing between CD4 and CD8 compartments was small. Peak timing came faster in the weaker secondary response, day 5 versus 15.

The material was PBMCs, obtained roughly 5 days after the first yellow fever vaccination. The rearrangement links TRBV25-1 to TRBJ2-1, with 9 bases fitting TRBD1. The receptor was derived from a man aged 18 to 35 who received the YFV17D yellow fever vaccine. DNA of the CDR3: TGTGCCAGCAGTGCCGGGACAGGGACTGTCTTC. Protein product: CASSAGTGTVF.